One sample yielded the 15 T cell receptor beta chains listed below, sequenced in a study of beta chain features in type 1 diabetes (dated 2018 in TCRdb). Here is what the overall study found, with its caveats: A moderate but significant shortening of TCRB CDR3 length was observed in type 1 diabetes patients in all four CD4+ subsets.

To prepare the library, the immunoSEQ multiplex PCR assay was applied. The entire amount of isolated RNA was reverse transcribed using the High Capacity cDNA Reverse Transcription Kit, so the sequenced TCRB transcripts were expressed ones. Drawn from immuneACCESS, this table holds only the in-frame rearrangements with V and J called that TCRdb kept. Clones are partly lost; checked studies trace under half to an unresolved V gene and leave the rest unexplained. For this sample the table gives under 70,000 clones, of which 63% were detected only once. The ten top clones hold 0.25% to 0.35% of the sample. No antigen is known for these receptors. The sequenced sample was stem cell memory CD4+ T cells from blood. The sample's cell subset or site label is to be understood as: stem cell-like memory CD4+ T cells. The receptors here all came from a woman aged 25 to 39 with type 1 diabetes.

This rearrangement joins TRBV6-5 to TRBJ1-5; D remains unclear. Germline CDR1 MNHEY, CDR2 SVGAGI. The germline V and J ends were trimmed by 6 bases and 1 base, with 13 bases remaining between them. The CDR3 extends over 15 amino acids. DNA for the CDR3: TGTGCCAGCAGCCTGGGAAGAGGGAGCAATCAGCCCCAGCATTTT. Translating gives CASSLGRGSNQPQHF.

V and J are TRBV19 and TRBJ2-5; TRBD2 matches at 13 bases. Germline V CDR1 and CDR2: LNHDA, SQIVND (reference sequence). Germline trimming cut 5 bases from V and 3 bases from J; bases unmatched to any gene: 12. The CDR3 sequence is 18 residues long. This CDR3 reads CASSPLLAGGRLEETQYF. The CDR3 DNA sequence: TGTGCCAGTAGTCCCTTACTAGCGGGAGGGCGGTTAGAAGAGACCCAGTACTTC.

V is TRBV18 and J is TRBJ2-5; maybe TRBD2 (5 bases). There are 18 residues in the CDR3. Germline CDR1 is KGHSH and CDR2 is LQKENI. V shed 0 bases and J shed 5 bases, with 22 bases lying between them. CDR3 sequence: CASSPPRGGSQILETQYF. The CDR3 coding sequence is TGTGCCAGCTCACCACCGAGAGGAGGCAGCCAAATTTTGGAGACCCAGTACTTC. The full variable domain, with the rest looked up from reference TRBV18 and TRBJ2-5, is NAGVMQNPRHLVRRRGQEARLRCSPMKGHSHVYWYRQLPEEGLKFMVYLQKENIIDESGMPKERFSAEFPKEGPSILRIQQVVRGDSAAYFCASSPPRGGSQILETQYFGPGTRLLVL.

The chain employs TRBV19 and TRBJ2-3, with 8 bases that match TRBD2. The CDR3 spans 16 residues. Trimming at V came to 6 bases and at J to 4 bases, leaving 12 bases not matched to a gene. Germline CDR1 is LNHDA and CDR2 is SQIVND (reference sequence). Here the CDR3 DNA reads TGTGCCAGTAGACCGGGGGGGCGGGACGGCGCAGATACGCAGTATTTT. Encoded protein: CASRPGGRDGADTQYF. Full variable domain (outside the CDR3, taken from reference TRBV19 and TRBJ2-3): DGGITQSPKYLFRKEGQNVTLSCEQNLNHDAMYWYRQDPGQGLRLIYYSQIVNDFQKGDIAEGYSVSREKKESFPLTVTSAQKNPTAFYLCASRPGGRDGADTQYFGPGTRLTVL.

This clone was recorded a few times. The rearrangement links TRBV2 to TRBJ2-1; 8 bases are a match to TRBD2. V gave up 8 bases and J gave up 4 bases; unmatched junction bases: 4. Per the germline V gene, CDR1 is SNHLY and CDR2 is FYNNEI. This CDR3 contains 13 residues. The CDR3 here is CASGTGGYNEQFF. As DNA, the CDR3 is TGTGCCAGCGGGACGGGGGGGTACAATGAGCAGTTCTTC.

CDR3 coding DNA: TGTGCCAGCAGCCTCGGGAGCGGCACAGATACGCAGTATTTT. Translated: CASSLGSGTDTQYF. The chain links TRBV4-2 to TRBJ2-3; tentatively, D is TRBD2 (6 bases). CDR3 size: 14 residues. V dropped 4 bases and J dropped 1 base, with 9 bases sitting between them. In germline, CDR1 is LGHNA, CDR2 YNFKEQ.

The CDR3 nucleotides are TGCGCCAGCAGTCAGACAGCCGGGACTGGAAACAATGAGCAGTTCTTC. Protein: CASSQTAGTGNNEQFF. V gene TRBV23-1 combines with J gene TRBJ2-1; D perhaps matches TRBD2 (6 bases). TRBV23-1 is noted as an ORF with a role that remains uncertain. V was shortened by 3 bases and J by 5 bases, with 17 bases between the two germline ends. The CDR3 is 16 residues long.

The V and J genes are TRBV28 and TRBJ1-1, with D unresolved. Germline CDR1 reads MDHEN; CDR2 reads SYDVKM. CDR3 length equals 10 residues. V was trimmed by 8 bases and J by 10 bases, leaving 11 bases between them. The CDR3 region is CASALTIAFF. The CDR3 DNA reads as TGTGCCAGCGCTCTTACAATAGCTTTCTTT.

The CDR3 is CASSIIELNTGELFF. The CDR3 DNA reads TGTGCCAGTAGTATAATAGAACTGAACACCGGGGAGCTGTTTTTT. The chain recombines TRBV19 with TRBJ2-2; no definite D call. CDR3 length equals 15 residues. V lost 2 bases and J lost 1, with 8 bases in between. Germline CDR1 is LNHDA and CDR2 is SQIVND (reference sequence).

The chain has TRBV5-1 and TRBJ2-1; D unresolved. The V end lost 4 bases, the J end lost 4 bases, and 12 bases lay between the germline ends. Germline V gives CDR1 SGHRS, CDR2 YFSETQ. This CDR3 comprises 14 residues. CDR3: CASSLSPAYNEQFF. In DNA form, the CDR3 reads TGCGCCAGCAGCCTCAGTCCAGCGTACAATGAGCAGTTCTTC.

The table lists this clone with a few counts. The CDR3 sequence is CASSFGARPYNEQFF. The CDR3 nucleotides are TGTGCCAGCAGCTTTGGAGCGAGACCCTACAATGAGCAGTTCTTC. The chain joins TRBV13 to TRBJ2-1; no clear D. V gave up 3 bases and J gave up 2 bases, with 11 bases separating them. In germline, CDR1 is PRHDT, CDR2 FYEKMQ (reference sequence). This CDR3 is built from 15 residues.

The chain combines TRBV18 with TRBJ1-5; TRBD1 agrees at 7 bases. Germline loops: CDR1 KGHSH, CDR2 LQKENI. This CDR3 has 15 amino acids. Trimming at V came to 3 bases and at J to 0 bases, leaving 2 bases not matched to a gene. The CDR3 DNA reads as TGTGCCAGCTCACCGGGACAGCATAGCAATCAGCCCCAGCATTTT. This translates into CASSPGQHSNQPQHF.

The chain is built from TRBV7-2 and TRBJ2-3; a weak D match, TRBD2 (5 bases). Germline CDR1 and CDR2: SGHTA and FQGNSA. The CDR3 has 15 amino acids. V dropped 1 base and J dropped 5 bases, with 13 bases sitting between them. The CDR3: CASSLGWERGDTQYF. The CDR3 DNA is TGTGCCAGCAGCTTAGGGTGGGAGCGTGGAGATACGCAGTATTTT.

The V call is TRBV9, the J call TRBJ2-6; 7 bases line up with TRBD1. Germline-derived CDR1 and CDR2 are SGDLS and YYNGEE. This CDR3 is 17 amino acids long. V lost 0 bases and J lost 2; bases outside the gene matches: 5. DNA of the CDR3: TGTGCCAGCAGCGTAGGAACAGGGGTGGCTGGGGCCAACGTCCTGACTTTC. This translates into CASSVGTGVAGANVLTF.

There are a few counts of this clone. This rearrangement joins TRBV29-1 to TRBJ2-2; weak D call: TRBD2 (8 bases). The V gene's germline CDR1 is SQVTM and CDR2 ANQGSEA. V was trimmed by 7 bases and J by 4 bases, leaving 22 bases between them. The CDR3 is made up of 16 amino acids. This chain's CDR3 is CSAGGVRGPSTGELFF. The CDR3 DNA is TGCAGCGCCGGGGGGGTTAGGGGGCCGTCCACCGGGGAGCTGTTTTTT.